The rows below give T cell receptor beta chains drawn from one sample of a study of blood T cell repertoires in COVID-19. Profiling relied on immunoSEQ multiplex PCR, and the TCRdb table lists in-frame clones only, not all of them. The repertoire holds around 140,000 clones, with about four fifths as singletons. Source material: peripheral blood. Source of these receptors: a woman aged 55-75 years with active or convalescent COVID-19. Both conserved end residues are part of each CDR3. Not every row has a clone size; where given, it reads once, few, many or a size class.

j_gene | v_gene | abundance | CDR3aa
TRBJ1-5 | TRBV4-2 | few | CASSQRQTAEGNQPQHF
TRBJ2-3 | TRBV18 | - | CASSPSPGLAGAQTDTQYF
TRBJ2-5 | TRBV10-3 | - | CAIRRGQGVQETQYF
TRBJ1-1 | TRBV5-1 | - | CASSLASRGESEAFF
TRBJ2-1 | TRBV24-1 | - | CATSGTGPRAEQFF
TRBJ2-3 | TRBV6-5 | - | CASSYPGTVRTDTQYF
TRBJ2-2 | TRBV13 | - | CASSLTSGSSTGELFF
TRBJ1-4 | TRBV2 | - | CASSESGGLNEKLFF
TRBJ2-6 | TRBV3-1/TRBV3-2 | - | CASSLQVSGANVLTF
TRBJ2-1 | TRBV6-2/TRBV6-3 | - | CASSHSSGEQFF
TRBJ2-5 | TRBV27 | - | CASSFGRGGFETQYF
TRBJ2-4 | TRBV21-1 | - | CASSNRFF
TRBJ2-5 | TRBV29-1 | - | CSVAGQGVRETQYF
TRBJ2-5 | TRBV7-9 | - | CASSLVSGGRETQYF
TRBJ2-4 | TRBV7-2 | - | CASSLERGGAKNIQYF
TRBJ1-3 | TRBV7-2 | - | CASSLDSGAGNTIYF
TRBJ2-1 | TRBV7-3 | - | CASSPVHLLNEQFF
TRBJ2-1 | TRBV7-9 | - | CAGFETGGSYNEQFF
TRBJ2-5 | TRBV5-6 | - | CASSLSLGSQETQYF
TRBJ2-1 | TRBV7-2 | once | CASNRGFYNEQFF
TRBJ1-1 | TRBV2 | once | CASSVTTIRQGRGAFF
TRBJ1-1 | TRBV20-1 | - | CSASEGATEAFF
TRBJ2-5 | TRBV7-6 | - | CASSPGLAETQYF
TRBJ2-1 | TRBV4-1 | once | CASSQGNSYNEQFF
TRBJ2-3 | TRBV5-6 | few | CASSYSTSGYDTQYF
TRBJ1-5 | TRBV3-1/TRBV3-2 | - | CASSQDFRTPQHF
TRBJ2-3 | TRBV10-3 | - | CAINQGGGAPLTQYF
TRBJ2-1 | TRBV19 | - | CASSLQGNNLNEQFF
TRBJ1-1 | TRBV27 | few | CASSLSRGVEAFF
TRBJ2-1 | TRBV9 | - | CASSPRTAGYGEQFF
TRBJ2-1 | TRBV7-9 | - | CASSSRGGMRNEQFF
TRBJ2-2 | TRBV7-9 | - | CASSLTNGPGGELFF
TRBJ2-1 | TRBV19 | - | CASSWGVPSYNEQFF
TRBJ2-2 | TRBV5-1 | few | CASTNRGENTGELFF
TRBJ1-1 | TRBV29-1 | - | CSVSGTPNTEAFF
TRBJ1-1 | TRBV2 | - | CASIIQGETEAFF
TRBJ2-7 | TRBV4-3 | few | CASSQGRSSSYEQYF
TRBJ2-5 | TRBV7-3 | - | CASSARETQYF
TRBJ2-1 | TRBV7-8 | once | CASSFTRDEQFF
TRBJ1-1 | TRBV2 | - | CASSPQMNTEAFF